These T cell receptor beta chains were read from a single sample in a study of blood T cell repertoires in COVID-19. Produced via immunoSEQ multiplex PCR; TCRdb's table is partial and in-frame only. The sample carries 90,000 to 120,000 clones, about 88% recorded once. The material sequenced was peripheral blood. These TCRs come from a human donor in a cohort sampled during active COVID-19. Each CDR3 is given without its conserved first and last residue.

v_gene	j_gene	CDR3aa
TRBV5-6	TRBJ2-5	ASSRDRGIQETQY
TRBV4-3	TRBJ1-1	ASSQDTGRVGGSSTEAF
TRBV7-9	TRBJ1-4	ASSLPTGTGISNEKLF
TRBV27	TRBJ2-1	ASSLGSGRSYNEQF
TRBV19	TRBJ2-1	ASSRTVTYNEQF
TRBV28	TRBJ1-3	ASSTIRENTIY
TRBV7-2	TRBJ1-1	ASSLGQTNTEAF
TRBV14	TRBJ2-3	ASSPLVNADTQY
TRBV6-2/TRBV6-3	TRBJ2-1	ASSYSDRGLNNEQF
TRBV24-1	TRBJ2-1	ATSDQQGANNEQF
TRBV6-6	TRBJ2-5	ASTSRDTGETQY
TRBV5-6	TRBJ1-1	ASSPTRRDDKAF
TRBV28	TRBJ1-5	ATRGGAQPQH
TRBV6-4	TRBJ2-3	ASSSSVDGGTQY
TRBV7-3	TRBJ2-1	ASSLIGTSGRDEQF
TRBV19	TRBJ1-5	ASSTGGLFNQPQH
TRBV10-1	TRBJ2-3	ASSESTRLGQNTDTQY
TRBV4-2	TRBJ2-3	ASSPAVGQQNTQY
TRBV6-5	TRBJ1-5	ASKKETGGPQPQH
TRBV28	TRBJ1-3	ASSLRPATGNTIY
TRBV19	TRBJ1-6	ASSTGQGNSPLH
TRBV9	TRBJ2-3	ASSVGSGLTTDTQY
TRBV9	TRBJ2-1	ASSYRDNEQF
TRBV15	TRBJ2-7	ATSSGDRGWEQY
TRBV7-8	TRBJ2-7	ASSLFLGLGDEQY
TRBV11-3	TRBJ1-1	ASSPWFGGRTEAF
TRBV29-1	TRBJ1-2	SVRGLDGYT
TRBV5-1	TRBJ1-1	ASSLGENTEAF
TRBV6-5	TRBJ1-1	ATTGGRNTEAF
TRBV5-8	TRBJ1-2	ASSFRTGGPYGYT
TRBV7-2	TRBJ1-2	ASSLGGLGYT
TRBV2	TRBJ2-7	ASSLDRDYEQY
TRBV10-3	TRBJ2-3	AINRAGGTADTQY
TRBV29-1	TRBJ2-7	SVLRLAGRTYEQY
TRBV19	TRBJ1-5	ASSPGQYSNQPQH
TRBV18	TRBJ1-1	ASSQTGTRNTEAF
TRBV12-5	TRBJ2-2	ASGKTGGGGELF
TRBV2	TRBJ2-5	ASSVGSSGGTQY
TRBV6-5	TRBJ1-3	ASSKTGISGNTIY
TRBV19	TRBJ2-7	ASSQPGMKYEQY
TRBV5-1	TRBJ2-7	ASSPRTAGTYEQY
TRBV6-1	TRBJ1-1	ASSEGQVPL
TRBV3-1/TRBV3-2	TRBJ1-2	ASNSGWDYGYT
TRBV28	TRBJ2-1	ASSSVSGRAWKNNEQF
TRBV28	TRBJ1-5	ASSPGQLNQPQH
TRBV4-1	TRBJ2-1	ASSSPRSQEQF
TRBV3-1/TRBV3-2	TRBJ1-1	ASSLRTGLHPKAF
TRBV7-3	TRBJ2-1	ASSPSGHTRSDEQF
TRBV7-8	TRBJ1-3	ASSPSTSYSGNTIY
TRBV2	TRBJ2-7	ASSYPGTFKSSYEQY
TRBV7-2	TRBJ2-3	ASSFLGLDTQY
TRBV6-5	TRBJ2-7	ASVLTGFEQY
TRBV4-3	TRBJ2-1	ASSQDRSYNEQF
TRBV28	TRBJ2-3	ASSSSVDTQY
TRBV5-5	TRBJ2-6	ASSPRDSGANVLT
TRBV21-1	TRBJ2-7	ASSHWRTGIHEQY
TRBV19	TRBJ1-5	ASTVWGDVRTPTMAQH
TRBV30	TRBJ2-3	AWSGGLTDTQY
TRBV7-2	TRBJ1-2	ASSLDFRGPNYGYT
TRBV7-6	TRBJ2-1	ASSLRLAGAGNEQF